This T cell receptor beta chain was obtained from a study of cytomegalovirus exposure and HLA in healthy donors (dated by TCRdb to the late 2010s). Looking at the study overall: An earlier analysis of some 550 of the donors reported roughly 300 Gb of sequence data and roughly 100 million unique TCR beta sequences from 150 million to 200 million T cells. An early release covering roughly 640 HLA-typed donors comprised approximately 290 gigabases of sequencing data and approximately 85 million unique TCR sequences. Among the roughly 400 genotyped donors, around 81% belonged to the genetic ancestry cluster associated with self-reported Caucasian donors. The study aimed to test whether signatures of past pathogen exposure could be identified by cataloging public T cell receptors. Using immunosequencing, the study profiled T cell repertoires from 550 to 750 subjects and related those repertoires to cytomegalovirus serostatus. Along with the approximately 700-subject first cohort, a separate validation cohort of over a hundred different subjects was used. To predict cytomegalovirus infection status, the study combined high-throughput TCR immunosequencing, statistical association of individual TCRs with disease status, and machine learning. A later analysis re-examined previously published TCR beta repertoires from around 670 donors and added high-resolution HLA genotyping to investigate patterns of TCR occurrence. Rather than drawing on any new phenotypic data, the later analysis identified candidate immune exposures from TCR beta sequences and the way those sequences occurred across donors. To decide whether each TCR beta V gene segment behaved as functional or pseudogenic, an earlier analysis of some 540 of the donors relied on high-throughput TCR beta sequencing. Donor age, sex, ethnicity and CMV serostatus were compiled together with the repertoire data. Genome-wide SNP genotypes for about 65% of the 666 donors were used in a later genetic analysis, which treated that subset as a discovery cohort. Every repertoire in the discovery cohort had been generated on one and the same sequencing platform. Both class I and class II loci were covered by HLA typing, at four-digit resolution. Typing coverage varied by locus: about 620-630 donors for A, B, C, DRB1 and DQB1; more than 500 for DQA1; about 600 for DPA1; around 450 for DPB1. A handful of DR-DQ haplotypes were treated as single units for association and clustering because of strong linkage in the cohort. On average, approximately 250,000 unique TCR beta nucleotide sequences were sequenced per donor among 350 to 400 genotyped donors of the cohort, with roughly 18% of those sequences being non-productive. Summary of the overall study and its limitations: A total of 150 or so TCR beta chains were listed by the study as associated with cytomegalovirus. Correlated functional status among segregating V segments might reflect linkage disequilibrium, but an unknown experimental factor could not be ruled out. Several of the top co-occurrence clusters appeared to be linked to parvovirus B19, influenza, CMV and Epstein-Barr virus, according to a later analysis. Most TCR sequences were observed very rarely across donors, whereas some public TCRs were present in many individuals. A later analysis associated 15,000 to 20,000 TCR beta sequences with specific HLA alleles at a false discovery rate of 0.05. When HLA alleles, especially DR and DQ, strongly co-occurred, attributing TCR associations to individual alleles was difficult. Some IMGT-functional V segments, including TRBV6-2 and TRBV6-3, could not be told apart with the 87-base-pair reads, so those segments were excluded. A further reported finding was that TCR beta sequences accurately predicted the HLA-A and HLA-B alleles for most subjects in the first cohort. The presence/absence analyses assumed that sequencing depth was roughly uniform across donors, and that assumption may not be true. The authors suggested that the approach could potentially be extended to other disease states and immunological phenotypes. According to a later analysis, TCR association rates differed among HLA loci, with DRB1 alleles showing the most associated TCRs and HLA-C alleles showing the fewest. Immune exposure information for the cohort was limited to CMV serostatus. In a later analysis, HLA-associated TCR beta chains were found to be more clonally expanded and to have lower generation probabilities than equally common non-associated chains. Because counts were too low, under 20 rarely observed V segments, including chromosome 9 orphons, were left out of the earlier analysis of approximately 580 of the donors. In this cohort, only TCR beta chains were sequenced, and detectable features were limited by the absence of alpha or paired-chain data. A group of highly shared sequence variants was considered likely to be a technical artifact of the sequencing pipeline. A later genetic analysis associated a missense DCLRE1C variant with V-gene and J-gene trimming of TCR beta chains, and an independent cohort replicated the association. According to a later genetic analysis, donors in an Asian-associated ancestry cluster had fewer N-insertions in productive TCRs than the roughly 670-donor mean. In vitro tests confirmed that a few of the cytomegalovirus-associated TCR beta chains recognize cytomegalovirus antigens. Because HLA typing was missing for some donors at each locus, association tests included only the typed subset. In an earlier analysis of approximately 590 of the donors, most TCR beta V segments were observed in productive rearrangements about 90% or about 30% of the time, broadly matching IMGT annotations. In both the original and validation cohorts, the classifier was reported to diagnose cytomegalovirus status with high specificity and sensitivity. A later analysis found that most CMV-associated TCR beta chains appeared HLA-restricted, with HLA associations seemingly driven largely by CMV exposure.

Germline trimming amounts to 0 bases on V and 2 bases on J, with 2 as the count of junction bases outside the gene matches. CDR1 SGHRS and CDR2 YFSETQ were looked up in the germline V gene. Measured from the cysteine to the phenylalanine, the CDR3 is 15 residues long. Of all the DNA, just the CDR3 is kept, 45 bases in frame from base 1. The protocol used for the library was the immunoSEQ multiplex PCR assay. A mixture of 60 forward primers for TCR Vbeta segments and 13 reverse primers for TCR Jbeta segments was used in the multiplex PCR. The CDR3 region of rearranged TCR beta genes was amplified from genomic DNA with a multiplex PCR assay. The Illumina HiSeq System was used to sequence the amplified TCR beta libraries as 87-base-pair reads. Regarding the original processing steps: A later analysis tallied roughly 76 million unique TCR beta chains across the 666 repertoires, and approximately 9.9 million of those chains were shared by two or more donors. To remove PCR and sequencing errors, raw reads were error-corrected and collapsed into unique sequences using a nearest-neighbor algorithm that merged closely related sequences. CDR3 sequences were aligned to IMGT reference sequences to assign V, D and J gene segments. For a sequence to be retained, at least a six-nucleotide match to both a V gene segment and a J gene segment was required. Rearrangements were called productive when the CDR3 lacked stop codons and stayed in frame with V and J; all others were non-productive. Following IMGT convention, CDR3 was defined as the stretch from the second conserved V-encoded cysteine to the conserved J-encoded phenylalanine. In an earlier analysis of roughly 580 of the donors, sequences lacking an unambiguous match to a single V gene segment were excluded. In an earlier analysis of some 590 of the donors, a V segment was called functional when productive rearrangements were above 56.7%, and segregating when the standard deviation between donors exceeded 5%. To diagnose cytomegalovirus status from the catalog of TCR beta chain sequences, a statistical classification framework was built. In a later analysis, TCR nucleotide sequences were compared against IMGT/GENE-DB human TR gene sequences so that V and J genes could be assigned. The TCRdist pipeline was used in a later analysis to assign CDR3 sequences and most-parsimonious VDJ recombination scenarios. In a later analysis, each TCR beta chain was defined by its CDR3 amino acid sequence together with its V-gene family, and reads without a unique V-gene family were excluded. In a later analysis, approximately 640 highly shared, low-generation-probability nucleotide sequences were removed to address suspected cross-contamination and a sequencing artifact. For each public chain, a later analysis derived a clonal expansion index from normalized ranks of inferred template counts within each repertoire. A later analysis computed generation probabilities with a VDJ recombination model fitted to out-of-frame rearrangements, and checked the results against IGoR. Hypergeometric tests were used in a later analysis to score TCR-TCR, TCR-HLA and TCR-CMV co-occurrence, with a repertoire-size bias correction applied to the TCR pairs. In a later analysis, false discovery rates were estimated by permuting HLA or CMV assignments 20 times. In a later analysis, co-occurring TCRs were grouped with DBSCAN, and TCRdist sequence similarity was added when clustering was performed within HLA-allele-positive subsets. Co-occurrence clustering excluded repertoires with fewer than 30,000 or more than 120,000 public chains, plus five with anomalous nucleotide sharing. This immuneACCESS table, as held by TCRdb, lists in-frame sequences with V and J called but not all clones. Of the missing ones, under half trace to an unresolved V gene in checked studies; the others have no known cause. V and J calls plus clone size are reproduced from that table; the DNA served to infer D and trimming. Within this sample are 100,000 to 150,000 clones, with roughly three quarters of them counted one time only. Jointly, the top ten make up about 1.1% of the sample.

In total, 600 or so healthy bone marrow donors made up the cohort. At the time of sampling, all cohort members were nominally healthy, though unrecorded immune exposures were likely present. The donor was CMV seronegative and was included in the group of several hundred seronegative cohort members. Each donor provided a peripheral blood sample, and peripheral blood mononuclear cells were used for TCR beta sequencing. The Qiagen DNeasy Blood Extraction Kit was used to extract genomic DNA from the blood cell samples. This clone was detected once. Its antigen target is currently unknown. No much larger clonotype is one base removed from it; base qualities were not supplied.

Input material: PBMCs. The chain is assembled from TRBV5-1 and TRBJ1-1, and 9 bases in between align with TRBD1. This receptor was identified in a male donor in good health and CMV-seronegative. The CDR3 region reads CASSLGTGVNTEAFF. The nucleotide sequence reads as follows: TGCGCCAGCAGCTTGGGGACAGGGGTCAACACTGAAGCTTTCTTT.